This T cell receptor (beta chain) was observed in a study of T cells after yellow fever vaccination. TCRdb processed the 5' RACE reads anew with MiXCR; each CDR3 protein has one entry. The data hold some 300,000 distinct CDR3 sequences, with roughly 7.5% observed a single time. The clonotype was recovered from a man aged 18 to 29 who received the YFV17D yellow fever vaccine. The sample consisted of PBMCs, taken about 49 days after the first yellow fever vaccination.

Written as DNA, the CDR3 is TGTGCCAGCAGTCCAGGGGGACAGGGTTCGGCTTTCTTT. Protein product: CASSPGGQGSAFF. V gene TRBV28 combines with J gene TRBJ1-1; 9 nucleotides line up with TRBD1. Germline V gives CDR1 MDHEN, CDR2 SYDVKM. The CDR3 extends over 13 amino acids. With V trimmed by 5 bases and J by 11 bases, 9 bases remained unmatched. Filled out from reference TRBV28 and TRBJ1-1, the complete variable domain reads DVKVTQSSRYLVKRTGEKVFLECVQDMDHENMFWYRQDPGLGLRLIYFSYDVKMKEKGDIPEGYSVSREKKERFSLILESASTNQTSMYLCASSPGGQGSAFFGQGTRLTVV.